The 10 T cell receptor beta chains listed next were all sequenced from one sample in a study of blood T cell repertoires in COVID-19. The repertoire was sequenced with immunoSEQ multiplex PCR; TCRdb's copy has only in-frame clones and lacks some. The sample yields under 100,000 clones, around four fifths seen once. Sequencing was done on a sample of peripheral blood. These receptors all come from a woman in her 70s with acute or convalescent COVID-19.

CDR3 DNA: TGTGCCAGTAGTTTACAGGTCTCTGGAAACACCATATATTTT. It yields the protein CASSLQVSGNTIYF. This rearrangement joins TRBV19 to TRBJ1-3, with D possibly TRBD1 on 5 matching bases. Trimming pared 5 bases from V and 0 bases from J, leaving 8 bases between. The CDR3 is made up of 14 amino acids. Germline CDR1 and CDR2: LNHDA and SQIVND (reference sequence).

V and J are TRBV7-2 and TRBJ2-1; D uncertain. Trimming pared 2 bases from V and 4 bases from J, leaving 6 bases between. This CDR3 region has 13 residues. Germline V gives CDR1 SGHTA, CDR2 FQGNSA. CDR3 sequence: CASSLSVYNEQFF. CDR3 bases: TGTGCCAGCAGCTTATCAGTGTACAATGAGCAGTTCTTC.

V is TRBV9 and J is TRBJ2-7; the match to TRBD1 covers 8 bases. Per germline, CDR1 SGDLS and CDR2 YYNGEE. The CDR3 has 17 amino acids. The trim removed 3 bases at V and 6 bases at J, leaving 17 bases unmatched. For the CDR3, the DNA is TGTGCCAGCAGCGCTCATGCTACGACAGGGGAACTTGCCGAGCAGTACTTC. As protein: CASSAHATTGELAEQYF.

J is TRBJ2-1 and V is TRBV30; possible D gene TRBD1, 6 bases. The germline V gene has CDR1 GTSNPN and CDR2 SVGIG (reference sequence). The ends were cut back, 5 bases at V and 6 bases at J, with 20 bases in the middle. CDR3 length equals 15 residues. This CDR3 reads CAWGHTNRAFNEQFF. The CDR3 coding sequence is TGTGCCTGGGGTCACACTAACAGGGCTTTCAATGAGCAGTTCTTC. The whole variable domain, filled in from reference TRBV30 and TRBJ2-1, reads SQTIHQWPATLVQPVGSPLSLECTVEGTSNPNLYWYRQAAGRGLQLLFYSVGIGQISSEVPQNLSASRPQDRQFILSSKKLLLSDSGFYLCAWGHTNRAFNEQFFGPGTRLTVL.

This clone was counted a few times. This chain connects TRBV6-5 to TRBJ1-1, with D possibly matching TRBD1 (5 bases). Trimming pared 6 bases from V and 6 bases from J, leaving 11 bases between. CDR3 length: 12 residues. Germline CDR1 reads MNHEY; CDR2 reads SVGAGI. CDR3 sequence reads: CASRSTVPEAFF. The DNA for the CDR3 is TGTGCCAGCAGATCGACAGTCCCTGAAGCTTTCTTT.

V gene TRBV7-8 combines with J gene TRBJ2-1; unclear D gene. V lost 1 base, J lost 10 bases, and 8 bases lay in between. The CDR3 extends over 12 amino acids. Germline V gene sequence: CDR1 SGHVS, CDR2 FQNEAQ. The CDR3 sequence is CASSLDPGEQFF. CDR3 DNA: TGTGCCAGCAGCTTAGATCCCGGGGAGCAGTTCTTC.

The rearrangement uses TRBV5-1 and TRBJ1-2; weak D call: TRBD1 (6 bases). The CDR3 is 15 residues long. Between the trimmed V and J ends, which lost 0 bases and 8 bases, there was a span of 17 bases. Per germline, CDR1 SGHRS and CDR2 YFSETQ. CDR3 sequence (DNA): TGCGCCAGCAGCTTGGGACTGGACAGTACGGAAGGCTACACCTTC. Protein sequence: CASSLGLDSTEGYTF.

The V gene is TRBV27, the J gene TRBJ1-1; no reliable D call. This CDR3 has 13 amino acids. Between the trimmed V and J ends, which lost 10 bases and 1 base, there was a span of 13 bases. The V gene's germline CDR1 is MNHEY and CDR2 SMNVEV (reference sequence). CDR3 protein: CATYSASNTEAFF. The DNA for the CDR3 is TGTGCCACCTATTCCGCCTCGAACACTGAAGCTTTCTTT.

This rearrangement joins TRBV11-2 to TRBJ2-7, with a tentative D call TRBD1 (5 bases). Germline CDR1 reads SGHAT; CDR2 reads FQNNGV. V was trimmed by 4 bases and J by 4 bases, leaving 17 bases between them. The CDR3 has 15 residues. The CDR3 nucleotides are TGTGCCAGCAGCTCCCCCAGGGAACCTCGGTACGAGCAGTACTTC. It is translated as CASSSPREPRYEQYF.

V usage is TRBV11-2 and J usage is TRBJ1-2; 7 nucleotides agree with TRBD1. The trim removed 3 bases at V and 6 bases at J, leaving 13 bases unmatched. The V gene's germline CDR1 is SGHAT and CDR2 FQNNGV. The CDR3 contains 16 residues. CDR3 DNA sequence: TGTGCCAGCAGCTTGGGGGACAGCTACTCCTTGGATGGCTACACCTTC. Translated, it gives CASSLGDSYSLDGYTF.